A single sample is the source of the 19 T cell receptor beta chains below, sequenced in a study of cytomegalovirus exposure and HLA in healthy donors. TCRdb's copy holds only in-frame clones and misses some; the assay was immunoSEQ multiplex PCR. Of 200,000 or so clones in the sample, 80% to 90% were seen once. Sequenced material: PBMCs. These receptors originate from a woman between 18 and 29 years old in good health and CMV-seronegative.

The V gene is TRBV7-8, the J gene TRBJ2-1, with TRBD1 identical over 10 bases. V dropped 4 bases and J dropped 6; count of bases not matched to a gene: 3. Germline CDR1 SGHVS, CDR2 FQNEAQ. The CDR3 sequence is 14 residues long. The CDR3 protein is CASSYRDRGNEQFF. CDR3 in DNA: TGTGCCAGCAGCTACCGGGACAGGGGCAATGAGCAGTTCTTC.

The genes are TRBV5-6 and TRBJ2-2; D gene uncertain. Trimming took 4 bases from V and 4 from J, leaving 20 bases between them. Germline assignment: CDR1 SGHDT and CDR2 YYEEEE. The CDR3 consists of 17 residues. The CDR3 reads CASSTVPESLGTGELFF. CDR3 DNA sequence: TGTGCCAGCAGCACCGTCCCGGAGTCGCTGGGCACCGGGGAGCTGTTTTTT.

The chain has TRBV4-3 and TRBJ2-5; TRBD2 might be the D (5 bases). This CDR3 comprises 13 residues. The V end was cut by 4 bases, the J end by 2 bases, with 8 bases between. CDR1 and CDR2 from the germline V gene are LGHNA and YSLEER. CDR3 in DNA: TGCGCCAGCAGCCGACGGGAACAAGAGACCCAGTACTTC. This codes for CASSRREQETQYF.

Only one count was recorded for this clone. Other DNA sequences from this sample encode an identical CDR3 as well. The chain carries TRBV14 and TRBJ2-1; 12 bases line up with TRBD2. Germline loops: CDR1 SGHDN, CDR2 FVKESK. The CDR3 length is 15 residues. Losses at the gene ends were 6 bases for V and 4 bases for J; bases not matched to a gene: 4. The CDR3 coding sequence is TGTGCCAGCAGGGCGACTAGCGGGAGTTACAATGAGCAGTTCTTC. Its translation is CASRATSGSYNEQFF.

In DNA form, the CDR3 reads TGCGCCAGCAGCTTGGAGGGACTAGCGGGAGCCAGCGAGCAGTACTTC. Amino acid sequence: CASSLEGLAGASEQYF. The rearrangement links TRBV5-1 to TRBJ2-7; 14 bases are a match to TRBD2. CDR3 length: 16 amino acids. After removal of 0 bases from V and 6 bases from J, the junction contained 5 bases not matched to a gene. Germline CDR1 reads SGHRS; CDR2 reads YFSETQ.

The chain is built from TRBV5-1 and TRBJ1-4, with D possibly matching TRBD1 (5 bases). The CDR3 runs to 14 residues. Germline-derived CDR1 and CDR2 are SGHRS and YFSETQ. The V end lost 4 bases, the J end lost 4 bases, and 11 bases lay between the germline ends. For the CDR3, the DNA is TGCGCCAGCAGCGCGGGACGGATTAATGAAAAACTGTTTTTT. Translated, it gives CASSAGRINEKLFF.

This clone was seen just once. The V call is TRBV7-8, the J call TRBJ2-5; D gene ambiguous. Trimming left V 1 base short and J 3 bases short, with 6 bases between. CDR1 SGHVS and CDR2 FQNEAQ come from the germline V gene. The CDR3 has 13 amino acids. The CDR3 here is CASSLGLEETQYF. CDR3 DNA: TGTGCCAGCAGCTTAGGGCTAGAAGAGACCCAGTACTTC.

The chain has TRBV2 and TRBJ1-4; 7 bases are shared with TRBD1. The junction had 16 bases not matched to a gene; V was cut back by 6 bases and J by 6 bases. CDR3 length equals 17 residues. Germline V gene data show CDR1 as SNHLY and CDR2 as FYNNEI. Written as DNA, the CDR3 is TGTGCCAGCAGACCCGGGGGACGACAGGGAGAAGATGAAAAACTGTTTTTT. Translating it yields CASRPGGRQGEDEKLFF.

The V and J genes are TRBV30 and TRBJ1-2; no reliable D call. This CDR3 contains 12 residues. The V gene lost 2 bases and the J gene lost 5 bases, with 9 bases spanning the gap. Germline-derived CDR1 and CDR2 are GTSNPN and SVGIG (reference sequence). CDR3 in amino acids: CAWSILLYGYTF. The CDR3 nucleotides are TGTGCCTGGAGTATCCTATTATATGGCTACACCTTC.

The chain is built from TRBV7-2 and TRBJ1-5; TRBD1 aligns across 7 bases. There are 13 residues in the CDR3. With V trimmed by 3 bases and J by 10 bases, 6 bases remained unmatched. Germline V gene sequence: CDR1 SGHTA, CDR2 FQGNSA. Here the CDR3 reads CASSFATGLPQHF. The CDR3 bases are TGTGCCAGCAGCTTTGCGACAGGGCTTCCCCAGCATTTT.

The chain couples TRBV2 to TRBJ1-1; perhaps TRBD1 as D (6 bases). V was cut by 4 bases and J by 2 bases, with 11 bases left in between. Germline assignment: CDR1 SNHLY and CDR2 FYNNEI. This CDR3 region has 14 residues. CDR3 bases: TGTGCCAGCAGTGGAGGGGGTCGTAACACTGAAGCTTTCTTT. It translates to CASSGGGRNTEAFF.

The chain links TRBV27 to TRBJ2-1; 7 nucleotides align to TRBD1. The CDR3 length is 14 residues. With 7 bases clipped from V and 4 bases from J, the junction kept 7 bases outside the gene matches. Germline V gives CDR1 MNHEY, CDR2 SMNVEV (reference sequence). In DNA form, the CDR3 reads TGTGCCAGCACGCAGTCAGGGGGTTACAATGAGCAGTTCTTC. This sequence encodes CASTQSGGYNEQFF.

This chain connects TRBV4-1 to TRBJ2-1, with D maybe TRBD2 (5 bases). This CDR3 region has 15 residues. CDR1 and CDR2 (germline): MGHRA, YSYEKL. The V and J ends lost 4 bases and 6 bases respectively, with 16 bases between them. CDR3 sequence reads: CASSPGLKERNEQFF. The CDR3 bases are TGCGCCAGCAGCCCCGGACTGAAAGAACGCAATGAGCAGTTCTTC.

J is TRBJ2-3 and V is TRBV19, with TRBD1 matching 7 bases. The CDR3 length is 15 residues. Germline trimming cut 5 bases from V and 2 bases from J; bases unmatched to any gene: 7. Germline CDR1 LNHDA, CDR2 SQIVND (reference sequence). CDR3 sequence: CASSAPTGFTDTQYF. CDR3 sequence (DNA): TGTGCCAGTAGTGCTCCGACAGGGTTCACAGATACGCAGTATTTT.

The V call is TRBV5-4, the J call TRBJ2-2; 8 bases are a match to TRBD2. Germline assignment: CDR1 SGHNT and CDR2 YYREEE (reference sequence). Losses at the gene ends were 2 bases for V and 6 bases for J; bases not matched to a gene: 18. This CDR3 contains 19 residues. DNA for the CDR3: TGTGCCAGCAGCTTCCAGGGTATATCGGGAGGGCCGGGGTCCGGGGAGCTGTTTTTT. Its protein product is CASSFQGISGGPGSGELFF.

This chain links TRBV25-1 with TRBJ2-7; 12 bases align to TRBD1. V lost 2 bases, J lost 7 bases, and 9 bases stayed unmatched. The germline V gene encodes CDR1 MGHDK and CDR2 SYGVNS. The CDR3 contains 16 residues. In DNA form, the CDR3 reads TGTGCCAGCAGTGAAGCCGCCGGGACAGGGGGCAGGGAGCAGTACTTC. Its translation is CASSEAAGTGGREQYF.

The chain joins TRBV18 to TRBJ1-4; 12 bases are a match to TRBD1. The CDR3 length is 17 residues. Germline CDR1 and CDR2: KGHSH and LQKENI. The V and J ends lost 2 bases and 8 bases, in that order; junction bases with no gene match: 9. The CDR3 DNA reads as TGTGCCAGCTCACCAAAGCCGGGACAGGGGGCAAAAGAAAAACTGTTTTTT. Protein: CASSPKPGQGAKEKLFF.

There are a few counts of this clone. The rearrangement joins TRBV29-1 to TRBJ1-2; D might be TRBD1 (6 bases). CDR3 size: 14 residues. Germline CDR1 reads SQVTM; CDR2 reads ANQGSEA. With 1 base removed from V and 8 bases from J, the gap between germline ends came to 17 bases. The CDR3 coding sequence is TGCAGCGTTGAAGCGGGCCAGGGGTCAGTAGGCTACACCTTC. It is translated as CSVEAGQGSVGYTF.

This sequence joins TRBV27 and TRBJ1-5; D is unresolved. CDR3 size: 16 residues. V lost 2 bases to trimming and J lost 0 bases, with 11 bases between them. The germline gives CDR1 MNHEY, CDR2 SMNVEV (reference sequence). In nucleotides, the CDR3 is TGTGCCAGCAGTTTAGGAGCGGGGTATAGCAATCAGCCCCAGCATTTT. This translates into CASSLGAGYSNQPQHF.